The table lists the clone carrying this T cell receptor beta chain with many counts. No antigen is known for it. The CDR3 has 14 residues. CDR1 ENHRY and CDR2 SYGVKD come from the germline V gene. Trimming removed 3 bases at V and 7 bases at J, with 15 bases between. The sample originates from a study of CD8 T cells in ankylosing spondylitis. A quantitative 5'-RACE method, one with molecular barcodes, was used to make TCR beta libraries. TCRdb reprocessed the 5' RACE reads via MiXCR and lists one record per CDR3 protein. The table records 500,000 or so distinct CDR3 sequences, about 5.7% of them present only once. Study results and caveats: Reports of some motif variants in reactive arthritis synovial fluid and blood predate this one. Ankylosing spondylitis blood seemed to carry a telltale TCR beta motif made of under ten highly homologous variants. Peripheral blood samples showed relatively rare disease-linked clones, and these clones were CD8+. Reports say disease-linked clones showed up significantly more in matched ankylosing spondylitis synovial fluid.

The rearrangement joins TRBV10-3 to TRBJ2-5, with unresolved D. The TCR comes from a male donor with ankylosing spondylitis. The specimen was blood, either unsorted or a sorted T cell fraction (not recorded which). CDR3 coding DNA: TGTGCCATCAGTGACCAACACGGTTCGGGGACCCAGTACTTC. Protein sequence: CAISDQHGSGTQYF.